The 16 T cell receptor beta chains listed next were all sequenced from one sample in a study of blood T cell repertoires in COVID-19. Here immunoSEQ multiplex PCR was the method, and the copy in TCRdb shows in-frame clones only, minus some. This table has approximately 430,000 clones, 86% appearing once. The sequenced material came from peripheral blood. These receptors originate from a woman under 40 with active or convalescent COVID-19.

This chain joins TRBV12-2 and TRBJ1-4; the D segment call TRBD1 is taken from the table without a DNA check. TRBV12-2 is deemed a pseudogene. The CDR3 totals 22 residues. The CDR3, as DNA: TGTGCAAGTCGCTTAGGGGCCCTACGGGGCAGGGGTTATCATGGGCGGTGTGAAAAACTGTTTTTT. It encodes CASRLGALRGRGYHGRCEKLFF.

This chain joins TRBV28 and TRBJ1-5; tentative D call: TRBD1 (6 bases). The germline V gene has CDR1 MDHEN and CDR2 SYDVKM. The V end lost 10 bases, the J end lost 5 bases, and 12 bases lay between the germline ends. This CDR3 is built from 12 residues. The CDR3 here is CATHRVDQPQHF. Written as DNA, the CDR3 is TGTGCCACCCACAGGGTGGATCAGCCCCAGCATTTT. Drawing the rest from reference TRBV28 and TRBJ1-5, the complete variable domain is DVKVTQSSRYLVKRTGEKVFLECVQDMDHENMFWYRQDPGLGLRLIYFSYDVKMKEKGDIPEGYSVSREKKERFSLILESASTNQTSMYLCATHRVDQPQHFGDGTRLSIL.

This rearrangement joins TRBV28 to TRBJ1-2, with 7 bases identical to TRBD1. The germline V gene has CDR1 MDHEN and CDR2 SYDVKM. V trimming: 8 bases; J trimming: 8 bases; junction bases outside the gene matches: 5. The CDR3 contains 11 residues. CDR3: CASVTGDGYTF. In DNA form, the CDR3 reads TGTGCCAGCGTTACAGGGGACGGCTACACCTTC.

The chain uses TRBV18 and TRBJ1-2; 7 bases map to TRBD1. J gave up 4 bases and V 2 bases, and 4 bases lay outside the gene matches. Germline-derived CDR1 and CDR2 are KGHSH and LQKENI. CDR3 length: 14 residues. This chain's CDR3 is CASSPDRVGYGYTF. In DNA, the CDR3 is TGTGCCAGCTCACCAGACAGGGTGGGCTATGGCTACACCTTC. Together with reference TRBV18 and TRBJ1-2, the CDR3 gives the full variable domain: NAGVMQNPRHLVRRRGQEARLRCSPMKGHSHVYWYRQLPEEGLKFMVYLQKENIIDESGMPKERFSAEFPKEGPSILRIQQVVRGDSAAYFCASSPDRVGYGYTFGSGTRLTVV.

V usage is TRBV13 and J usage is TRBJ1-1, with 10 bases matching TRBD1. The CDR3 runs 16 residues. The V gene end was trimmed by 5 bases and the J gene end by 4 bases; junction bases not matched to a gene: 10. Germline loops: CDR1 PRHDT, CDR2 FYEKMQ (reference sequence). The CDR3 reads CASSTRTGGKGTEAFF. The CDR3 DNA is TGTGCCAGCAGCACTAGGACAGGGGGGAAGGGCACTGAAGCTTTCTTT.

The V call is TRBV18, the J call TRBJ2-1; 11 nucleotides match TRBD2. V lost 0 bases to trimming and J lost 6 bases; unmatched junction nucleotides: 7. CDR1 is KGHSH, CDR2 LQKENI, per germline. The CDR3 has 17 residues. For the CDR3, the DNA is TGTGCCAGCTCACCACCCTCTAGCGGGGGGCGAGGCAATGAGCAGTTCTTC. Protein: CASSPPSSGGRGNEQFF.

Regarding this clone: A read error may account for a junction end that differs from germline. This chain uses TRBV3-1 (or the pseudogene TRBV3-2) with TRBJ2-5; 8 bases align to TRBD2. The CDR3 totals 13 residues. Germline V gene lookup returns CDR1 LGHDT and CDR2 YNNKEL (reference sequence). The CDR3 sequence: CASRQGAGVAQYF. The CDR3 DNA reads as TGTGCCAGCCGCCAGGGAGCGGGAGTAGCCCAGTACTTC.

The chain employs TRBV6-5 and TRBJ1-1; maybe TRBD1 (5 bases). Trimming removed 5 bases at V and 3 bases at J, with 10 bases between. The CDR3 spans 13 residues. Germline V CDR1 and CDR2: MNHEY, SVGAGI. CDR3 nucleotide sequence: TGTGCCAGCAGTATGCCCAGGGACACTGAAGCTTTCTTT. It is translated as CASSMPRDTEAFF.

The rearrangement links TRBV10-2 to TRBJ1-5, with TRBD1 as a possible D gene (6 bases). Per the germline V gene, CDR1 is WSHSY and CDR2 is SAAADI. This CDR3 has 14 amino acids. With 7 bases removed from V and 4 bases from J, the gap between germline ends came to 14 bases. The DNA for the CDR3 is TGCGCCAGCACCCCAGGGGTCTTGAATCAGCCCCAGCATTTT. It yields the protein CASTPGVLNQPQHF.

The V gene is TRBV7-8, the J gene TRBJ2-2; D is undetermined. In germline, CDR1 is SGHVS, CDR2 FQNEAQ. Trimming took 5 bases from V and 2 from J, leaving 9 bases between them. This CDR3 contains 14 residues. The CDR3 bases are TGTGCCAGCAGCCGGTACTTCAACACCGGGGAGCTGTTTTTT. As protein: CASSRYFNTGELFF. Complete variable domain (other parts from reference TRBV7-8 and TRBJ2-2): GAGVSQSPRYKVAKRGQDVALRCDPISGHVSLFWYQQALGQGPEFLTYFQNEAQLDKSGLPSDRFFAERPEGSVSTLKIQRTQQEDSAVYLCASSRYFNTGELFFGEGSRLTVL.

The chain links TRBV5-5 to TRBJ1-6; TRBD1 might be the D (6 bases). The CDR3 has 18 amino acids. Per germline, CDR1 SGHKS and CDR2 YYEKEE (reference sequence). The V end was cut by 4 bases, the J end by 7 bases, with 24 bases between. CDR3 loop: CASSPHFPPQGHNSPLHF. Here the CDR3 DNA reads TGTGCCAGCAGCCCCCACTTCCCCCCACAGGGCCACAATTCACCCCTCCACTTT.

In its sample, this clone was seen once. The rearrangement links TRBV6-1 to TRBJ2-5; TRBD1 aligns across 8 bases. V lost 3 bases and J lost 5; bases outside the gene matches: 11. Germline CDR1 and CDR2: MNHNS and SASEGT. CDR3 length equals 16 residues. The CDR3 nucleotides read TGTGCCAGCAGTGACCCTCGCGGACAGGGTATGGAGACCCAGTACTTC. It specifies CASSDPRGQGMETQYF.

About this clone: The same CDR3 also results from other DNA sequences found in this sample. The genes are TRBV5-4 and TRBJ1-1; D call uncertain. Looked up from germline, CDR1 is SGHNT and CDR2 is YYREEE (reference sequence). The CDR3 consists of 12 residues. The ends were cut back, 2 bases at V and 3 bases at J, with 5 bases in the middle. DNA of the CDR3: TGTGCCAGCAGCTTCTCTGACACTGAAGCTTTCTTT. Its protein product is CASSFSDTEAFF.

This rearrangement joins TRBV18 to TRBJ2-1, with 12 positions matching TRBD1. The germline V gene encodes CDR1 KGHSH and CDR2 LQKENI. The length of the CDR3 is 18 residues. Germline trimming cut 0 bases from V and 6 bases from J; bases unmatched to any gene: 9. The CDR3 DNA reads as TGTGCCAGCTCACCACCCGAGGGGACAGGGGGCGGTTTCAATGAGCAGTTCTTC. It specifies CASSPPEGTGGGFNEQFF.

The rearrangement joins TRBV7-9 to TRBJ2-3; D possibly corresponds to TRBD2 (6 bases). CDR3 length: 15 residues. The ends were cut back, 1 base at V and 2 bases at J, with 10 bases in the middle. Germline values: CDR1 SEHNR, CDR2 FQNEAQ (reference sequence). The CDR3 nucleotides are TGTGCCAGCAGCTTAGTTCGGGACTTCACAGATACGCAGTATTTT. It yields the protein CASSLVRDFTDTQYF.

In DNA form, the CDR3 reads TGTGCCAGCAGCTTTAGATGTCGGGGGCAAGAGACCCAGTACTTC. Residues: CASSFRCRGQETQYF. This chain uses TRBV7-9 with TRBJ2-5, with D perhaps TRBD2 (6 bases). The CDR3 runs to 15 residues. In germline, CDR1 is SEHNR, CDR2 FQNEAQ (reference sequence). The V end lost 3 bases, the J end lost 2 bases, and 13 bases lay between the germline ends.